These T cell receptor beta chains were read from a single sample in a study of early T cells in non-severe SARS-CoV-2 infection. TCRdb fed the 5' RACE reads into MiXCR, producing one record per CDR3 protein. This table holds 75,000 to 80,000 distinct CDR3 sequences, roughly a sixth found once. The sequenced sample consisted of whole blood. The receptors here all came from an adult who was a healthcare worker with PCR-confirmed SARS-CoV-2 infection or an uninfected control (not recorded which). The CDR3 runs from the conserved cysteine through the conserved F or W.

j_gene	v_gene	CDR3aa
TRBJ1-5	TRBV30	CAWGDRRFRSQHF
TRBJ2-5	TRBV11-3	CASSFRDGQETQYF
TRBJ1-1	TRBV28	CASSAVRGTKTEAFF
TRBJ2-1	TRBV6-2/TRBV6-3	CASSYSQQGPRNEQFF
TRBJ2-7	TRBV27	CASSANREGHEQYF
TRBJ2-2	TRBV12-3/TRBV12-4	CASSFGSGELFF
TRBJ1-2	TRBV7-9	CASSLNLGQENYGYTF
TRBJ2-2	TRBV19	CASSIEGTGELFF
TRBJ1-3	TRBV5-5	CASSLESSGNTIYF
TRBJ1-2	TRBV6-4	CASRQSPGGYGYTF
TRBJ1-3	TRBV7-4	CASSLEQIQIESGNTIYF
TRBJ1-4	TRBV10-3	CAISERGTTNEKLFF
TRBJ2-7	TRBV24-1	CATSDQYEQYF
TRBJ2-1	TRBV5-4	CASGILLTYNEQFF
TRBJ1-1	TRBV6-5	CASSYTRTVLLNTEAFF
TRBJ2-1	TRBV7-9	CASSLVGGAGENEQFF
TRBJ2-3	TRBV13	CASSPAPQRVTDTQYF
TRBJ2-2	TRBV9	CASNRNTGELFF
TRBJ1-4	TRBV24-1	CATSESGGHNEKLFF
TRBJ2-4	TRBV7-2	CASTSMETGKNIQYF
TRBJ2-7	TRBV7-9	CASSSFGVAGYEQYF
TRBJ2-1	TRBV5-1	CASSLRTGGSEQFF
TRBJ2-1	TRBV4-1	CASSQEGRIPNNEQFF
TRBJ2-2	TRBV7-9	CASSSYLRANGELFF
TRBJ2-7	TRBV28	CASRPTGRGGEQYF
TRBJ2-1	TRBV7-3	CASSSGLAGTSQQFF
TRBJ2-7	TRBV28	CASSPTPGRSSYEQYF
TRBJ2-3	TRBV20-1	CSAEYGTDTQYF
TRBJ1-2	TRBV11-2	CASSVLLGANYGYTF
TRBJ1-5	TRBV27	CASSASGGQPQHF
TRBJ2-3	TRBV9	CASSVAPSGSSDTQYF
TRBJ2-1	TRBV27	CASGVTDSYNEQFF
TRBJ2-1	TRBV29-1	CSVERSNEQFF
TRBJ1-2	TRBV6-5	CASSNRDGYTF
TRBJ1-1	TRBV5-5	CASSLAGPTEAFF
TRBJ1-2	TRBV20-1	CSASPADYGYTF
TRBJ2-2	TRBV5-1	CASSFTVTGELFF
TRBJ1-4	TRBV4-1	CASSQVAGNEKLFF
TRBJ2-3	TRBV20-1	CSASSGGLAGGAQYF
TRBJ1-3	TRBV19	CASSTDFFGNTIYF
TRBJ2-7	TRBV29-1	CSGRGDGSYEQYF
TRBJ2-5	TRBV2	CASEAPKETQYF
TRBJ2-3	TRBV7-3	CASSAGGPRADTQYF
TRBJ2-7	TRBV25-1	CASSETGTSYEQYF
TRBJ2-3	TRBV20-1	CSARGDRVLTDTQYF
TRBJ1-5	TRBV3-1	CASSQAGYNQPQHF
TRBJ2-6	TRBV7-2	CASSLAFYRTGSGANVLTF
TRBJ2-5	TRBV7-3	CASSLLGSGYQETQYF
TRBJ1-2	TRBV7-9	CASNRGDFYGYTF